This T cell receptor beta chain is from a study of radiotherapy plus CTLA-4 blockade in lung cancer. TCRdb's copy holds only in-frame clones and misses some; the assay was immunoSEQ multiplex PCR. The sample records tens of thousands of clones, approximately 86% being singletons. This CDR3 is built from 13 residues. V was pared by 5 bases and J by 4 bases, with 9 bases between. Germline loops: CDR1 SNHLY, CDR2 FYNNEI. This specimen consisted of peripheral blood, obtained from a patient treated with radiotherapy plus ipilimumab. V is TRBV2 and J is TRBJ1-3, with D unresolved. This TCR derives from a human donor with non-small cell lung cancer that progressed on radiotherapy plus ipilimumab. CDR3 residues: CASSPGPGNTIYF. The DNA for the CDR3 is TGTGCCAGCAGTCCCGGTCCCGGAAACACCATATATTTT.